Sequencing of this TCR beta chain was carried out in a study of low-dose radiotherapy and immunotherapy resistance in tumors. Turning to the study itself: Every 2 weeks, cohort 1 got 0.5 Gy, reaching 6.5 Gy to the planning target volume. At a dose of 200 mg/m2, intravenous cyclophosphamide was given every two weeks, one day before radiation and immunotherapy.

CDR1 and CDR2 from the germline V gene are LNHDA and SQIVND (reference sequence). V was shortened by 7 bases and J by 5 bases, with 12 bases between the two germline ends. The CDR3 covers 13 residues. Alpha- and beta-chain coverage of first-strand cDNA came from TRAV- and TRBV-specific primers. TCRs underwent about 22 PCR cycles of amplification with a constant-region primer and V-primer adapter. Amplifying the isolated mRNA was done by in vitro transcription. TCRdb re-called the reads with MiXCR, one entry per CDR3 protein. In the table there are 30,000 to 50,000 distinct CDR3 sequences, about a third of which are singletons. As to time point: before trial treatment. Every donor's regimen consisted of nivolumab, ipilimumab, aspirin, low-dose cyclophosphamide and low-dose radiotherapy.

Sequencing was performed on PBMCs, taken before treatment. This receptor was taken from a male donor with gallbladder cancer. This chain joins TRBV19 and TRBJ1-5, with a weak D call TRBD1 (6 bases). The CDR3 nucleotides are TGTGCCAGTAAAAGGGGGGGATATCAGCCCCAGCATTTT. Translation gives CASKRGGYQPQHF.